This T cell receptor beta chain was documented in a study of shared clonotypes between healthy human individuals. CDR3 length: 16 residues. V was trimmed by 0 bases and J by 1 base, leaving 9 bases between them. The germline gives CDR1 LNHNV, CDR2 YYDKDF (reference sequence). Some clones are missing from TCRdb's copy, which holds only in-frame ones; the method was immunoSEQ multiplex PCR. This table holds 950,000 to 1,200,000 clones, roughly 80% found once. Input material: memory CD4+ T cells from PBMCs. Subset of the sample: CD45RA-negative fraction. The TCR originated in a young man in good health. Some clones in this sample may be carry-over from other donors' samples. The chain couples TRBV15 to TRBJ2-2; D is uncertain. CDR3 sequence: CATSRDLSRNTGELFF. CDR3 coding DNA: TGTGCCACCAGCAGAGATCTAAGTCGGAACACCGGGGAGCTGTTTTTT. The variable domain in full, with the rest retrieved from reference TRBV15 and TRBJ2-2, is DAMVIQNPRYQVTQFGKPVTLSCSQTLNHNVMYWYQQKSSQAPKLLFHYYDKDFNNEADTPDNFQSRRPNTSFCFLDIRSPGLGDTAMYLCATSRDLSRNTGELFFGEGSRLTVL.